Following are 17 T cell receptor beta chains from one sample sequenced in a study of beta chain features in type 1 diabetes. The entirety of the isolated RNA underwent reverse transcription, so expressed TCRB transcripts were sequenced. The table came from immunoSEQ multiplex PCR; TCRdb's copy has only in-frame clones and leaves some out. The data show roughly 370,000 clones, with about 15% seen just once and 0.035% to 0.045% held by the top ten. Sequencing was performed on naive CD4+ T cells from blood. The receptors stem from a young man in good health.

This clone was observed many times. The chain combines TRBV10-3 with TRBJ2-4, with no clear D. The CDR3 is made up of 12 amino acids. The germline V gene has CDR1 ENHRY and CDR2 SYGVKD. Between the trimmed V and J ends, which lost 3 bases and 4 bases, there was a span of 4 bases. In DNA form, the CDR3 reads TGTGCCATCAGTGACCAGAAAAACATTCAGTACTTC. Amino acid sequence: CAISDQKNIQYF.

In its sample, this clone was seen a few times. The chain combines TRBV18 with TRBJ2-1; 10 bases are a match to TRBD2. There are 15 residues in the CDR3. Trimming at V came to 3 bases and at J to 2 bases, leaving 1 base not matched to a gene. Germline assignment: CDR1 KGHSH and CDR2 LQKENI. CDR3 in amino acids: CASSPSGGAYNEQFF. The DNA for the CDR3 is TGTGCCAGCTCACCCAGCGGGGGGGCCTACAATGAGCAGTTCTTC.

The V call is TRBV5-4, the J call TRBJ2-5; D tentatively reads TRBD1 or TRBD2 (5 bases each). The germline V and J ends were trimmed by 3 bases and 4 bases, with 10 bases remaining between them. This CDR3 has 13 residues. CDR1 is SGHNT, CDR2 YYREEE, per germline (reference sequence). The CDR3 DNA reads as TGTGCCAGCAGCTCGGGGCTGTCAGAGACCCAGTACTTC. Encoded protein: CASSSGLSETQYF.

This clone was recorded a few times. This rearrangement joins TRBV5-4 to TRBJ2-3; unclear D gene. From germline, CDR1 is SGHNT and CDR2 YYREEE (reference sequence). The ends were cut back, 0 bases at V and 2 bases at J, with 4 bases in the middle. The CDR3 covers 13 residues. The CDR3 is CASSLEPTDTQYF. The CDR3 DNA follows: TGTGCCAGCAGCTTGGAACCCACAGATACGCAGTATTTT.

The chain couples TRBV11-2 to TRBJ2-3; D possibly corresponds to TRBD2 (5 bases). CDR3 size: 13 residues. The V gene lost 7 bases and the J gene lost 14 bases, with 22 bases spanning the gap. CDR1 is SGHAT, CDR2 FQNNGV, per germline. For the CDR3, the DNA is TGTGCCAGCACCCCATTCGGCCGCGGGCATATGTATTTT. Translated: CASTPFGRGHMYF.

This clone has a handful of counts. The chain is built from TRBV30 and TRBJ2-7; perhaps D is TRBD1 or TRBD2 (5 bases each). CDR3 length: 14 amino acids. The V gene lost 2 bases and the J gene lost 4 bases, with 15 bases spanning the gap. Germline V lookup: CDR1 GTSNPN, CDR2 SVGIG (reference sequence). CDR3 region: CAWSPTGALYEQYV. Here the CDR3 DNA reads TGTGCCTGGAGTCCTACCGGGGCCCTATACGAGCAGTACGTC.

The rearrangement joins TRBV4-2 to TRBJ2-2; no clear D. This CDR3 contains 14 residues. V lost 1 base and J lost 1, with 4 bases in between. Germline lookup yields CDR1 LGHNA and CDR2 YNFKEQ. In DNA, the CDR3 is TGTGCCAGCAGCCAAGCCGGGAACACCGGGGAGCTGTTTTTT. This codes for CASSQAGNTGELFF.

Only a few counts were recorded for this clone. This sequence joins TRBV7-9 and TRBJ2-1; 10 positions agree with TRBD1. The CDR3 consists of 15 residues. Germline V gene lookup returns CDR1 SEHNR and CDR2 FQNEAQ (reference sequence). Germline trimming cut 5 bases from V and 14 bases from J; bases unmatched to any gene: 15. This CDR3 reads CASSPRGTGALREFF. Written as DNA, the CDR3 is TGTGCCAGCAGCCCTCGCGGGACAGGGGCCCTTAGGGAGTTCTTC.

The chain is built from TRBV5-1 and TRBJ2-3; weak D call: TRBD1 (5 bases). The V gene's germline CDR1 is SGHRS and CDR2 YFSETQ. V lost 2 bases and J 0 bases, leaving 10 bases between the germline ends. This CDR3 is 15 amino acids long. Here the CDR3 reads CASSLDSHSTDTQYF. The CDR3 nucleotides are TGCGCCAGCAGCTTAGACAGCCATAGCACAGATACGCAGTATTTT.

This clone has a handful of counts. The chain combines TRBV9 with TRBJ1-1; D gene ambiguous. V gave up 3 bases and J gave up 0 bases, with 12 bases separating them. Germline V gives CDR1 SGDLS, CDR2 YYNGEE. This CDR3 region has 15 residues. This CDR3 reads CASSATIIMNTEAFF. As DNA, the CDR3 is TGTGCCAGCAGCGCGACCATTATTATGAACACTGAAGCTTTCTTT.

This clone has only a few counts. The chain combines TRBV4-1 with TRBJ2-5; 8 positions agree with TRBD2. The CDR3 sequence is 15 residues long. V was pared by 4 bases and J by 2 bases, with 6 bases of the junction left unmatched. Germline-derived CDR1 and CDR2 are MGHRA and YSYEKL. The CDR3 loop is CASSPLAGRQETQYF. In DNA form, the CDR3 reads TGCGCCAGCAGCCCATTAGCGGGGCGTCAAGAGACCCAGTACTTC.

This chain uses TRBV4-1 with TRBJ2-1; no firm D call. V lost 2 bases, J lost 10 bases, and 12 bases lay in between. The CDR3 extends over 13 amino acids. CDR1 and CDR2 (germline): MGHRA, YSYEKL. The CDR3 nucleotides read TGCGCCAGCAGCCAACCGACGGGTGACGAGCAGTTCTTC. It specifies CASSQPTGDEQFF.

This clone was found a few times. V and J are TRBV2 and TRBJ2-1, with 8 bases aligning to TRBD1. The length of the CDR3 is 13 residues. Germline V gene data show CDR1 as SNHLY and CDR2 as FYNNEI. The junction had 6 bases not matched to a gene; V was cut back by 5 bases and J by 9 bases. CDR3 in DNA: TGTGCCAGCAGTCCCAACAGGGGGAGTGAGCAGTTCTTC. Encoded protein: CASSPNRGSEQFF.

The sample holds a few counts of this clone. The chain joins TRBV10-1 to TRBJ2-2; tentatively, D is TRBD2 (5 bases). The CDR3 is made up of 15 amino acids. The germline V gene encodes CDR1 WNHNN and CDR2 SYGVQD (reference sequence). With 5 bases removed from V and 1 base from J, the gap between germline ends came to 11 bases. CDR3 coding DNA: TGCGCCAGCAGTCCCCAAACTAGGAACACCGGGGAGCTGTTTTTT. It specifies CASSPQTRNTGELFF.

This chain joins TRBV11-2 and TRBJ2-7; a possible D gene is TRBD2 (6 bases). The CDR3 is 15 residues long. V dropped 1 base and J dropped 4 bases, with 14 bases sitting between them. Germline-derived CDR1 and CDR2 are SGHAT and FQNNGV. Written as DNA, the CDR3 is TGTGCCAGCAGCTTAGTCTCCGGGGGACCTTACGAGCAGTACGTC. It encodes CASSLVSGGPYEQYV.

This chain links TRBV6-5 with TRBJ2-3; D ambiguous. Looked up from germline, CDR1 is MNHEY and CDR2 is SVGAGI. This CDR3 contains 15 residues. Trimming shortened V by 10 bases and J by 1 base, and 18 bases separated the two germline ends. The CDR3 sequence is CATKDATTRTDTQYF. CDR3 coding DNA: TGTGCCACAAAGGACGCAACGACCCGCACAGATACGCAGTATTTT.

This chain joins TRBV10-3 and TRBJ1-5; D is unclear. The CDR3 covers 13 residues. Germline loops: CDR1 ENHRY, CDR2 SYGVKD. V was shortened by 0 bases and J by 5 bases, with 5 bases between the two germline ends. CDR3 nucleotide sequence: TGTGCCATCAGTGAGTCGAAAGATCAGCCCCAGCATTTT. Amino acids: CAISESKDQPQHF.